These 28 T cell receptor beta chains originate from one sample sequenced in a study of shared clonotypes between healthy human individuals. Measured with immunoSEQ multiplex PCR; TCRdb has only the in-frame clones, and not every one. Here the sample spans 800,000 to 1,200,000 clones, 78% being singletons. Material: memory CD4+ T cells from PBMCs. As for subset: CD45RA-negative fraction. These receptors came from a man aged 18 to 35 in good health. Some clones in this sample may be carry-over from other donors' samples.

V is TRBV6-1 and J is TRBJ2-7, with 7 bases that match TRBD2. CDR1 and CDR2 from the germline V gene are MNHNS and SASEGT. The CDR3 totals 12 residues. The junction had 2 bases not matched to a gene; V was cut back by 7 bases and J by 2 bases. CDR3 DNA sequence: TGTGCCAGCAAACTAGCGACCTACGAGCAGTACTTC. This sequence encodes CASKLATYEQYF.

This clone was seen only a few times. The chain employs TRBV9 and TRBJ2-2; no firm D call. The CDR3 loop spans 15 amino acids. Trimming left V 4 bases short and J 0 bases short, with 10 bases between. CDR1 is SGDLS, CDR2 YYNGEE, per germline. The CDR3 loop reads CASSLRGSNTGELFF. For the CDR3, the DNA is TGTGCCAGCAGCCTTCGTGGATCGAACACCGGGGAGCTGTTTTTT. The full variable domain, rest sourced from reference TRBV9 and TRBJ2-2, is DSGVTQTPKHLITATGQRVTLRCSPRSGDLSVYWYQQSLDQGLQFLIQYYNGEERAKGNILERFSAQQFPDLHSELNLSSLELGDSALYFCASSLRGSNTGELFFGEGSRLTVL.

This clone has more than one count but fewer than ten. V usage is TRBV5-1 and J usage is TRBJ2-4; D not certain. V was clipped by 0 bases and J by 8 bases, with 6 bases between them. This CDR3 is built from 12 residues. From germline, CDR1 is SGHRS and CDR2 YFSETQ. This CDR3 reads CASSLDLDIQYF. DNA for the CDR3: TGCGCCAGCAGCTTGGATTTGGACATTCAGTACTTC.

Turning to this clone: This sample includes further DNA sequences coding for the same CDR3. The CDR3 DNA is TGTGCCAGCAGCGTAGTGGGCTCAGATACGCAGTATTTT. Its protein is CASSVVGSDTQYF. This rearrangement joins TRBV9 to TRBJ2-3; no definite D call. V was cut by 0 bases and J by 4 bases, with 6 bases left in between. This CDR3 is built from 13 residues. Germline loops: CDR1 SGDLS, CDR2 YYNGEE.

This chain connects TRBV27 to TRBJ1-3, with a tentative D call TRBD1 (5 bases). V was shortened by 1 base and J by 4 bases, with 11 bases between the two germline ends. The CDR3 is 15 residues long. Germline V gives CDR1 MNHEY, CDR2 SMNVEV (reference sequence). The DNA for the CDR3 is TGTGCCAGCAGTTTATATAGGGGTTCAGGAAACACCATATATTTT. This translates into CASSLYRGSGNTIYF.

V gene TRBV11-2 combines with J gene TRBJ2-3; TRBD2 matches 10 bases. CDR1 is SGHAT, CDR2 FQNNGV, per germline. Losses at the gene ends were 5 bases for V and 2 bases for J; bases not matched to a gene: 10. The CDR3 has 17 residues. CDR3 residues: CASSPRTSGAHTDTQYF. CDR3 nucleotides: TGTGCCAGCAGCCCCCGGACTAGCGGAGCACACACAGATACGCAGTATTTT.

V is TRBV6-6 and J is TRBJ1-2; weak D call: TRBD1 (5 bases). This CDR3 is built from 15 residues. V was trimmed by 0 bases and J by 8 bases, leaving 16 bases between them. Germline CDR1 reads MNHNY; CDR2 reads SVGAGI (reference sequence). Here the CDR3 reads CASSYSVGGAGGYTF. The CDR3 bases are TGTGCCAGCAGTTACTCCGTTGGGGGAGCGGGCGGCTACACCTTC.

The chain links TRBV20-1 to TRBJ2-5; no clear D gene. V gave up 6 bases and J gave up 3 bases, with 5 bases separating them. CDR1 and CDR2 (germline): DFQATT, SNEGSKA (reference sequence). The CDR3 contains 10 residues. In DNA, the CDR3 is TGCAGTGCCCAGAAAGAGACCCAGTACTTC. Its translation is CSAQKETQYF.

The rearrangement joins TRBV5-6 to TRBJ2-7; a weak D match, TRBD2 (6 bases). From germline, CDR1 is SGHDT and CDR2 YYEEEE. Trimming took off 6 bases at V and 7 bases at J, with 26 bases between the two ends. The CDR3 contains 16 residues. The CDR3 region has the DNA TGTGCCAGCAACTCTCTTAGGGGAGGTTCGACGTATGAGCAGTACTTC. Its translation is CASNSLRGGSTYEQYF.

With respect to this clone: The sample contains more than one DNA sequence encoding this CDR3. V is TRBV30 and J is TRBJ2-3; D is possibly TRBD1 or TRBD2 (5 bases each). Per the germline V gene, CDR1 is GTSNPN and CDR2 is SVGIG (reference sequence). CDR3 length equals 14 residues. V was clipped by 1 base and J by 2 bases, with 10 bases between them. CDR3 in DNA: TGTGCCTGGAGTGAGGGACGGCACACAGATACGCAGTATTTT. Translating gives CAWSEGRHTDTQYF.

This clone has ten or more counts. The genes are TRBV27 and TRBJ2-4; TRBD1 matches at 8 bases. Germline-derived CDR1 and CDR2 are MNHEY and SMNVEV (reference sequence). Germline trimming cut 5 bases from V and 7 bases from J; bases unmatched to any gene: 7. CDR3 length: 14 amino acids. CDR3 nucleotides: TGTGCCAGCAGTAAGGACAGGGTCGTTAACATTCAGTACTTC. Amino acids: CASSKDRVVNIQYF.

The rearrangement joins TRBV2 to TRBJ2-1; the match to TRBD1 covers 8 bases. The CDR3 is made up of 11 amino acids. V gave up 6 bases and J gave up 14 bases; unmatched junction bases: 6. The germline CDR1 and CDR2 sequences are SNHLY and FYNNEI. In DNA form, the CDR3 reads TGTGCCAGCAGCCAACAGGGGGGAGAGTTCTTC. This encodes CASSQQGGEFF.

This clone has a handful of counts. V gene TRBV14 combines with J gene TRBJ2-7, with a weak D call TRBD2 (6 bases). The CDR3 has 13 amino acids. V lost 5 bases, J lost 3 bases, and 11 bases lay in between. CDR1 is SGHDN and CDR2 is FVKESK in the germline V gene. The DNA of the CDR3 is TGTGCCAGCAGCAACTTGCGGGACTACGAGCAGTACTTC. Residues: CASSNLRDYEQYF.

In this sample, this clone turned up once. The chain recombines TRBV2 with TRBJ2-2; 7 bases map to TRBD1. The CDR3 spans 14 residues. V lost 4 bases and J lost 5; bases outside the gene matches: 4. The germline CDR1 and CDR2 sequences are SNHLY and FYNNEI. The CDR3 here is CASSVEGATGELFF. The DNA for the CDR3 is TGTGCCAGCAGTGTTGAGGGGGCAACCGGGGAGCTGTTTTTT.

This chain joins TRBV7-8 and TRBJ1-5, with D hard to call. The V end lost 1 base, the J end lost 0 bases, and 10 bases lay between the germline ends. This CDR3 has 16 amino acids. Germline lookup yields CDR1 SGHVS and CDR2 FQNEAQ. CDR3 coding DNA: TGTGCCAGCAGCTTAGTCGGGTTCTATAGCAATCAGCCCCAGCATTTT. It translates to CASSLVGFYSNQPQHF.

The chain links TRBV9 to TRBJ2-3, with D perhaps matching TRBD1 (5 bases). V gave up 0 bases and J gave up 11 bases, with 13 bases separating them. Germline CDR1 and CDR2: SGDLS and YYNGEE. CDR3 size: 13 residues. The DNA for the CDR3 is TGTGCCAGCAGCGTAGTTGCAGGGCATGGGCAGTATTTT. Translating gives CASSVVAGHGQYF.

The CDR3 DNA follows: TGTGCCAGCTCACCGGTGGCGTCCCTGGGGTATGGCTACACCTTC. Translated: CASSPVASLGYGYTF. The rearrangement joins TRBV18 to TRBJ1-2; D not certain. The CDR3 has 15 residues. Per germline, CDR1 KGHSH and CDR2 LQKENI. Deletions cut 3 bases from V and 5 bases from J, with 16 bases between.

The V gene is TRBV9, the J gene TRBJ1-5, with a possible D match to TRBD1 (5 bases). The CDR3 extends over 13 amino acids. Germline-derived CDR1 and CDR2 are SGDLS and YYNGEE. Trimming cost V 3 bases and J 4 bases, with 8 bases left between them. The CDR3 DNA sequence: TGTGCCAGCAGCGCCGGGGGAAATCAGCCCCAGCATTTT. Its protein is CASSAGGNQPQHF.

The chain joins TRBV2 to TRBJ2-1; 7 bases align to TRBD2. The V gene end was trimmed by 8 bases and the J gene end by 5 bases; junction bases not matched to a gene: 3. CDR3 size: 12 residues. CDR1 is SNHLY and CDR2 is FYNNEI in the germline V gene. The CDR3 sequence is CASAGEHNEQFF. The DNA for the CDR3 is TGTGCCAGCGCGGGAGAACACAATGAGCAGTTCTTC. Based on the CDR3 plus reference TRBV2 and TRBJ2-1, the full variable domain is EPEVTQTPSHQVTQMGQEVILRCVPISNHLYFYWYRQILGQKVEFLVSFYNNEISEKSEIFDDQFSVERPDGSNFTLKIRSTKLEDSAMYFCASAGEHNEQFFGPGTRLTVL.

The chain links TRBV19 to TRBJ2-5; no definite D call. Trimming took off 1 base at V and 1 base at J, with 10 bases between the two ends. Germline V lookup: CDR1 LNHDA, CDR2 SQIVND (reference sequence). CDR3 size: 15 residues. The CDR3 protein is CASSIAGFPQETQYF. The CDR3 bases are TGTGCCAGTAGTATAGCCGGCTTTCCCCAAGAGACCCAGTACTTC.

This clone has only one observation. This sequence joins TRBV29-1 and TRBJ1-2; 8 nucleotides line up with TRBD1. The germline V gene encodes CDR1 SQVTM and CDR2 ANQGSEA. This CDR3 comprises 16 residues. V lost 0 bases and J lost 5; bases outside the gene matches: 11. The CDR3 is CSVEEPGQGLGYGYTF. The CDR3 DNA reads TGCAGCGTTGAAGAACCCGGACAGGGCCTGGGTTATGGCTACACCTTC.

CDR3: CASSWGTGQETQYF. CDR3 in DNA: TGTGCCAGCAGTTGGGGGACAGGCCAAGAGACCCAGTACTTC. The chain combines TRBV6-6 with TRBJ2-5; 8 nucleotides agree with TRBD1. The CDR3 length is 14 residues. Germline CDR1 reads MNHNY; CDR2 reads SVGAGI (reference sequence). V was pared by 4 bases and J by 1 base, with 2 bases of the junction left unmatched.

This clone was observed once. V gene TRBV4-1 combines with J gene TRBJ1-2; D gene unclear. The CDR3 loop spans 13 amino acids. V was trimmed by 4 bases and J by 7 bases, leaving 13 bases between them. Germline V lookup: CDR1 MGHRA, CDR2 YSYEKL. CDR3 in DNA: TGCGCCAGCAGCCCCCTTATAACCGTTGGCTACACCTTC. Residues: CASSPLITVGYTF.

The chain uses TRBV6-5 and TRBJ2-7, with D uncertain. CDR1 is MNHEY and CDR2 is SVGAGI in the germline V gene. The CDR3 has 14 amino acids. Trimming took off 2 bases at V and 3 bases at J, with 11 bases between the two ends. In nucleotides, the CDR3 is TGTGCCAGCAGTTACAGGCCCTCGATCTACGAGCAGTACTTC. Translating it yields CASSYRPSIYEQYF.

This clone was recorded once. The chain links TRBV5-1 to TRBJ1-1; D is unresolved. The V and J ends lost 4 bases and 6 bases respectively, with 16 bases between them. The CDR3 runs 14 residues. The germline V gene has CDR1 SGHRS and CDR2 YFSETQ. CDR3 sequence: CASSPTAYNPEAFF. CDR3 nucleotide sequence: TGCGCCAGCAGCCCCACGGCCTACAACCCTGAAGCTTTCTTT.

This clone was recorded a few times. The chain couples TRBV5-4 to TRBJ2-2, with a tentative D call TRBD2 (6 bases). Deletions cut 1 base from V and 4 bases from J, with 14 bases between. This CDR3 is built from 16 residues. The germline CDR1 and CDR2 sequences are SGHNT and YYREEE (reference sequence). Here the CDR3 reads CASSLRRGLSTGELFF. Written as DNA, the CDR3 is TGTGCCAGCAGCTTGCGGCGGGGTCTCAGCACCGGGGAGCTGTTTTTT.

This clone was counted a single time. V is TRBV28 and J is TRBJ2-4, with 7 bases fitting TRBD2. V gave up 10 bases and J gave up 2 bases; unmatched junction bases: 8. This CDR3 spans 14 amino acids. CDR1 is MDHEN, CDR2 SYDVKM, per germline. CDR3 nucleotide sequence: TGTGCCACCCGGGGGGTTCAGTCCAAAAACATTCAGTACTTC. Translating gives CATRGVQSKNIQYF.

This chain connects TRBV5-1 to TRBJ1-2; D remains ambiguous. The CDR3 is 15 amino acids. Trimming took 0 bases from V and 0 from J, leaving 9 bases between them. Germline V gene lookup returns CDR1 SGHRS and CDR2 YFSETQ. The CDR3: CASSLGLNSNYGYTF. In DNA, the CDR3 is TGCGCCAGCAGCTTGGGCCTGAATTCTAACTATGGCTACACCTTC. Full variable domain (outside the CDR3, taken from reference TRBV5-1 and TRBJ1-2): KAGVTQTPRYLIKTRGQQVTLSCSPISGHRSVSWYQQTPGQGLQFLFEYFSETQRNKGNFPGRFSGRQFSNSRSEMNVSTLELGDSALYLCASSLGLNSNYGYTFGSGTRLTVV.